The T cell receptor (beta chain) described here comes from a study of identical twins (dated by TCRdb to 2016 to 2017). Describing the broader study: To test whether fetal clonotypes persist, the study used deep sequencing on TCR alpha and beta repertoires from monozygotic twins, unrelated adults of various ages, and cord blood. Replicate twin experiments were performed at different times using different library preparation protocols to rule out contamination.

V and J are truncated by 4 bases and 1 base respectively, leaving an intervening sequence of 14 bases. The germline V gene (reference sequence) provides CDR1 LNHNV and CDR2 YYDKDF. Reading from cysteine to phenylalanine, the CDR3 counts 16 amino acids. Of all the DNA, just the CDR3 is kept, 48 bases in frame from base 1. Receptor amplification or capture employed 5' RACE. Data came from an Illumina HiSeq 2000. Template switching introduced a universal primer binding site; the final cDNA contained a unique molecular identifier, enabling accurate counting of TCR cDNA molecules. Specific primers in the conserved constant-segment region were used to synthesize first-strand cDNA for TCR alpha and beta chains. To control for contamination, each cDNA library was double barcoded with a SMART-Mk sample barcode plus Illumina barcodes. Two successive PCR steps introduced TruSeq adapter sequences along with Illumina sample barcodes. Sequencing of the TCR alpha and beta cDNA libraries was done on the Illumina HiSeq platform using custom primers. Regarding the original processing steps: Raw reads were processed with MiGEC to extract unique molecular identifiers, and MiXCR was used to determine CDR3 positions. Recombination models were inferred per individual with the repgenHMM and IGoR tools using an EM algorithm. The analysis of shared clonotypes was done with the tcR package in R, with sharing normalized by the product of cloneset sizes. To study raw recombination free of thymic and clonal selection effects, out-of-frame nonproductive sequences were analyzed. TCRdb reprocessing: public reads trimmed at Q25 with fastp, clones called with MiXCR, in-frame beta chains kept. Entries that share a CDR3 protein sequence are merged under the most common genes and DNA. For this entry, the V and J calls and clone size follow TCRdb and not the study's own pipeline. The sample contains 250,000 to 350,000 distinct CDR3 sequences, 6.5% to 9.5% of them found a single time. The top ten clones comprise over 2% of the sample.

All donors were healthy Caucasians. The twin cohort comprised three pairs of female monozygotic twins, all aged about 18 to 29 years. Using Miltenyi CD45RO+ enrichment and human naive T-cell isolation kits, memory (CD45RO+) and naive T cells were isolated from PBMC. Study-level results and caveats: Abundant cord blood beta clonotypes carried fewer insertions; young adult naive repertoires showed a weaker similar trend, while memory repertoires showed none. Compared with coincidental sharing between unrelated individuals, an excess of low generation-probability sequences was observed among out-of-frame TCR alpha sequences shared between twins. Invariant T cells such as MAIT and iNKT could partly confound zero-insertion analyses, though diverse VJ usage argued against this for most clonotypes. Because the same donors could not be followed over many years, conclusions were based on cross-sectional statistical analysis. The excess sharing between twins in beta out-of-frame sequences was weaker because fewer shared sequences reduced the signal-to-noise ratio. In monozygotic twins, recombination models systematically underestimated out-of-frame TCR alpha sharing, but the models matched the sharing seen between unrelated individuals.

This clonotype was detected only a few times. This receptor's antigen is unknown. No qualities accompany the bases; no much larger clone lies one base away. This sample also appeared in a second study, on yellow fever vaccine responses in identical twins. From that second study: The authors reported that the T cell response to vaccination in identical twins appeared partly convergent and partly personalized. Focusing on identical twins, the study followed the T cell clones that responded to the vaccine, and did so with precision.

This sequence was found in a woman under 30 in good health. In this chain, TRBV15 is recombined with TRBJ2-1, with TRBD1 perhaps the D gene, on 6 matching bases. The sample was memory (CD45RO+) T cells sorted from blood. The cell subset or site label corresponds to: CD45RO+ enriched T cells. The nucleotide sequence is TGTGCCACCAGCAAAGCCAACAGGGCATCCTACAATGAGCAGTTCTTC. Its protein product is CATSKANRASYNEQFF.